These T cell receptor beta chains were read from a single sample in a study of T cells after posttransplantation cyclophosphamide. Using immunoSEQ multiplex PCR, the repertoire was profiled, and TCRdb retains in-frame clones only, with some absent. The data show 23,000 or so clones, with around 85% seen just once and over 10% held by the top ten. Sequences were derived from PBMCs, sampled after allogeneic stem cell transplant with posttransplant cyclophosphamide. The receptors stem from a female patient in her 30s who received an allogeneic stem cell transplant from an unrelated donor, was CMV-positive, and had no GVHD. Some T cells may have come from the graft donor. The CDR3 runs from the conserved cysteine through the conserved F or W. Fields, in order: J gene, D gene, V gene, clone size, CDR3 DNA, CDR3 protein. The D gene is left open where the match is weak. Size is omitted from some rows. Given values are once, few, many or a class for expanded clones.

TRBJ2-3	-	TRBV5-1	once	TGCGCCAGCAGCGCTAGTCTCGACACAGATACGCAGTATTTT	CASSASLDTDTQYF
TRBJ2-1	TRBD2	TRBV5-1	-	TGCGCCAGCAGCCGCGGACTAGCGGGGGAGATAACCTACAATGAGCAGTTCTTC	CASSRGLAGEITYNEQFF
TRBJ2-3	TRBD2	TRBV6-5	-	TGTGCCAGCAGTTATAGCGGGGTGAGCACAGATACGCAGTATTTT	CASSYSGVSTDTQYF
TRBJ2-1	TRBD1	TRBV29-1	-	TGCAGCGTTGCTCGTGACAGGGCTGTAGGTGAGCAGTTCTTC	CSVARDRAVGEQFF
TRBJ2-1	-	TRBV19	-	TGTGCCAGTAGTAATATCCGGAATGAGCAGTTCTTC	CASSNIRNEQFF
TRBJ2-1	-	TRBV21-1	-	TGTGCCAGCAGCAAAGCGTGGACAGGAAGGGGTGAGCAGTTCTTC	CASSKAWTGRGEQFF
TRBJ2-7	-	TRBV18	-	TGTGCCAGCTCACCACTACGACAGTCCTACGAGCAGTACTTC	CASSPLRQSYEQYF
TRBJ2-7	-	TRBV2	-	TGTGCCAGCAGTGGAGAGCGTGGGGCTTACGAGCAGTACTTC	CASSGERGAYEQYF
TRBJ2-5	TRBD2	TRBV28	-	TGTGCCAGCAGTATGACTAGCGGGGGGGCCGAGGAGACCCAGTACTTC	CASSMTSGGAEETQYF
TRBJ2-7	-	TRBV6-6	-	TGTGCCAGCACCGGCCGTTGGAGTTACTCCTACGAGCAGTACTTC	CASTGRWSYSYEQYF
TRBJ2-6	TRBD1	TRBV5-1	-	TGCGCCAGCAGCCCCGGGACAGGGGGCTTGGTCCTGACTTTC	CASSPGTGGLVLTF
TRBJ1-2	TRBD1	TRBV6-6	-	TGTGCCAGCACTGGACAGGGGTTTGTTGGCGGCTACACCTTC	CASTGQGFVGGYTF
TRBJ1-6	TRBD1	TRBV19	-	TGTGCCAGTGCTACTCCGGGACAGGGGCCGACACCCCTCCACTTT	CASATPGQGPTPLHF
TRBJ2-7	TRBD1	TRBV28	-	TGTGCCAGCAGTTTCTCCGGGACAGGGAACTACGAGCAGTACTTC	CASSFSGTGNYEQYF
TRBJ2-6	-	TRBV29-1	-	TGCAGCGTTGAAGTCGGGGCTGGGGCCAACGTCCTGACTTTC	CSVEVGAGANVLTF
TRBJ2-7	-	TRBV29-1	-	TGCAGCGTTGGCGGTCAGGGGTCCTACGAGCAGTACTTC	CSVGGQGSYEQYF
TRBJ2-1	TRBD1	TRBV10-1	-	TGCGCCAGCAGTGGGGACAGGGGGGATGAGCAGTTCTTC	CASSGDRGDEQFF
TRBJ1-4	TRBD1	TRBV27	few	TGTGCCAGCAGTCCGGGCGGGACAGGGGGTGAAAAACTGTTTTTT	CASSPGGTGGEKLFF
TRBJ1-2	-	TRBV18	-	TGTGCCAGCTCACCCTCTGGTCGGAGCGCTCGAGGATATGGCTACACCTTC	CASSPSGRSARGYGYTF
TRBJ2-2	TRBD2	TRBV2	-	TGTGCCAGCGGGCAGCGGGGGGCGTACACCGGGGAGCTGTTTTTT	CASGQRGAYTGELFF
TRBJ1-4	-	TRBV6-5	-	TGTGCCAGCAGTGAACATCGTGAAAAACTGTTTTTT	CASSEHREKLFF
TRBJ2-1	-	TRBV6-5	-	TGTGCCAGCAGTGGTACGTATATCGGTGAGCAGTTCTTC	CASSGTYIGEQFF
TRBJ2-3	-	TRBV7-8	-	TGTGCCAGCAGCTTAAAACTAGCTCGGGATACGCAGTATTTT	CASSLKLARDTQYF
TRBJ2-3	-	TRBV6-6	-	TGTGCCAGCAGTTCGCCAGGCACAGATACGCAGTATTTT	CASSSPGTDTQYF
TRBJ2-3	TRBD2	TRBV11-3	-	TGTGCCAGCAGCTTATCCCGCGGGGGTACAGATACGCAGTATTTT	CASSLSRGGTDTQYF
TRBJ1-6	-	TRBV2	-	TGTGCCAGCAGTGAAGGACGGGGAAATTCACCCCTCCACTTT	CASSEGRGNSPLHF
TRBJ2-2	TRBD1	TRBV13	-	TGTGCCAGCAGCCTGACAGGGGTCGGGACCGGGGAGCTGTTTTTT	CASSLTGVGTGELFF
TRBJ2-7	TRBD2	TRBV5-1	-	TGCGCCAGCAGCCCGACTAGCGGGGGGTACGAGCAGTACTTC	CASSPTSGGYEQYF
TRBJ1-6	TRBD1	TRBV6-1	few	TGTGCCAGCAGTTCGGACAGGGGGCTTTCACCCCTCCACTTT	CASSSDRGLSPLHF